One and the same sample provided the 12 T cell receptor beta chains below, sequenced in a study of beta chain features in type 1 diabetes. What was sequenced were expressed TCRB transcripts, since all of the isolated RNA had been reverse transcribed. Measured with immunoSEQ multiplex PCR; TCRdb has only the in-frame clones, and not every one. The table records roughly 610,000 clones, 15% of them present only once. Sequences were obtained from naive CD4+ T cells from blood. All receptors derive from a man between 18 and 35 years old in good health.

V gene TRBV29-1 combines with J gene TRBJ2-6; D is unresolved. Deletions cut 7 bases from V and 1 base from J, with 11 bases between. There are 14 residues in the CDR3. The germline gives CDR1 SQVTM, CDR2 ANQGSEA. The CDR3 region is CSAETLSGANVLTF. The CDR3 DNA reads TGCAGCGCAGAGACTCTTTCTGGGGCCAACGTCCTGACTTTC.

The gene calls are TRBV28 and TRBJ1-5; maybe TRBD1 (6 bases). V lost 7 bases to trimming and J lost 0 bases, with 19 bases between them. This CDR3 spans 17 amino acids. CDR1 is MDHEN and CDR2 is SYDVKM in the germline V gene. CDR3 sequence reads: CASTGTSRPYSNQPQHF. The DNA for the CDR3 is TGTGCCAGCACCGGGACATCGCGACCGTATAGCAATCAGCCCCAGCATTTT.

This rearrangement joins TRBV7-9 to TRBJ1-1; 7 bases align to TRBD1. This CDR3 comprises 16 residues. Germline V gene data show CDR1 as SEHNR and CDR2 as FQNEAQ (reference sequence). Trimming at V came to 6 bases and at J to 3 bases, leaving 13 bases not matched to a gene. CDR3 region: CASRRAAGGPDTEAFF. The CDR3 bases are TGTGCCAGCAGACGAGCCGCAGGGGGACCGGACACTGAAGCTTTCTTT.

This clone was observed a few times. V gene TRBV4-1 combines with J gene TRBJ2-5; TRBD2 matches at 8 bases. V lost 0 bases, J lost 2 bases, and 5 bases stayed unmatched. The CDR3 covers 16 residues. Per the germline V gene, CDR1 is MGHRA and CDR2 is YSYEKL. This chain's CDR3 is CASSQDITSGQETQYF. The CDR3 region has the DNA TGCGCCAGCAGCCAAGACATCACTAGCGGACAAGAGACCCAGTACTTC.

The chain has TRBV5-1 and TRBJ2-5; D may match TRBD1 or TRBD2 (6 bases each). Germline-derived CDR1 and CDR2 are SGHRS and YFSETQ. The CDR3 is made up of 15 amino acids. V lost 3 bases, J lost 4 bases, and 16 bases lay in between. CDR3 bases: TGCGCCAGCAGCTGGAACCCGGGGGCGGTAGAGACCCAGTACTTC. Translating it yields CASSWNPGAVETQYF.

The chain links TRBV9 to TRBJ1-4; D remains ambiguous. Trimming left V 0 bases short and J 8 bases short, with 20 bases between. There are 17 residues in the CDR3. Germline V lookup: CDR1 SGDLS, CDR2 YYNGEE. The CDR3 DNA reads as TGTGCCAGCAGCGTAGCGAGAGGGCGCGACGACCTCGAAAAACTGTTTTTT. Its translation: CASSVARGRDDLEKLFF.

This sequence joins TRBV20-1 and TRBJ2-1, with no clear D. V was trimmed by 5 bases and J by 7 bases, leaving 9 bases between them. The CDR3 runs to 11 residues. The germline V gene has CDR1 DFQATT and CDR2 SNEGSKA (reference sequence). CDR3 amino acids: CSAAHVNEQFF. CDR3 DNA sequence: TGCAGTGCTGCCCATGTGAATGAGCAGTTCTTC.

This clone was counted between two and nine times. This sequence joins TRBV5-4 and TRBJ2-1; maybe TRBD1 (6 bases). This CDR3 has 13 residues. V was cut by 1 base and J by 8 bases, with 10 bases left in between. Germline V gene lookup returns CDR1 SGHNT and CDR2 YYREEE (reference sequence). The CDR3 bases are TGTGCCAGCAGCTTGCGGGCAGGGGATGAGCAGTTCTTC. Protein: CASSLRAGDEQFF.

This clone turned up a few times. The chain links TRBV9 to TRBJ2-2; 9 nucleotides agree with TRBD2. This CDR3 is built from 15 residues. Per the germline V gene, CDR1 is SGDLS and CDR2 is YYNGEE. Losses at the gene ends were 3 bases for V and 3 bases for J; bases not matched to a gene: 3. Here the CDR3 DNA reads TGTGCCAGCAGCGGGGTAGCGGGAGACACCGGGGAGCTGTTTTTT. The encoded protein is CASSGVAGDTGELFF.

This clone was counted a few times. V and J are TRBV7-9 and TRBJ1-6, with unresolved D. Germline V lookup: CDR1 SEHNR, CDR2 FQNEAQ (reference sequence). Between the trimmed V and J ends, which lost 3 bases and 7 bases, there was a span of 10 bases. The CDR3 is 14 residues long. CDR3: CASSFGQKNSPLHF. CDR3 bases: TGTGCCAGCAGCTTTGGCCAGAAGAATTCACCCCTCCACTTT. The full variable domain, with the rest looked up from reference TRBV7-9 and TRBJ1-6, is DTGVSQNPRHKITKRGQNVTFRCDPISEHNRLYWYRQTLGQGPEFLTYFQNEAQLEKSRLLSDRFSAERPKGSFSTLEIQRTEQGDSAMYLCASSFGQKNSPLHFGNGTRLTVT.

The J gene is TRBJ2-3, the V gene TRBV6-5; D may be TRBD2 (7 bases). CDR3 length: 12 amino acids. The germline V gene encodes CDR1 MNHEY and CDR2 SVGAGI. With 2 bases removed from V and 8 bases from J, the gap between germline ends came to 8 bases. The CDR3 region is CASSYGGATQYF. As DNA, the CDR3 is TGTGCCAGCAGTTACGGGGGGGCTACGCAGTATTTT.

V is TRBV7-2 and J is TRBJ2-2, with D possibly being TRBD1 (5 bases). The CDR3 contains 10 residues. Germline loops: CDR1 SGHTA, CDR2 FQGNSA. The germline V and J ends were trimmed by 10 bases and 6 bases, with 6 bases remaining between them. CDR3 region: CAKGSGELFF. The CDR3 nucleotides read TGTGCCAAGGGGTCCGGGGAGCTGTTTTTT.